This T cell receptor beta chain was recovered during a study of blood T cell repertoires in COVID-19. The data were produced by immunoSEQ multiplex PCR, yet TCRdb's version contains in-frame clones alone and is incomplete. The table has 180,000 or so clones, around 85% seen once. The count of this clone is one. Seattle-derived patients entered the study during active infection and were followed longitudinally. This TCR came from a woman aged 55-70 years with COVID-19, enrolled during active disease. The specimen sequenced was peripheral blood.

The CDR3 sequence: CASSSQGMNTEAFF. For the CDR3, the DNA is TGTGCCAGCAGCAGTCAGGGGATGAACACTGAAGCTTTCTTT. The chain joins TRBV7-2 to TRBJ1-1, with D possibly TRBD1 on 6 matching bases. Germline V gives CDR1 SGHTA, CDR2 FQGNSA. Trimming shortened V by 5 bases and J by 0 bases, and 10 bases separated the two germline ends. The CDR3 runs to 14 residues.